These 4 T cell receptor beta chains were all obtained from the same sample, sequenced in a study of T-cell reconstitution after alpha-beta-depleted transplantation in children. Unique molecular identifiers were used to barcode this TCRbeta library. Each CDR3 protein is one row after TCRdb ran MiXCR on the PCR reads. The table records some 100,000 distinct CDR3 sequences, about a sixth of them present only once. Sequenced here: PBMCs, mostly from graft donor cells, sampled 180 days after TCRalphabeta/CD19-depleted stem cell transplant. Receptor source: a male patient between 2 and 9 years old who had a stem cell transplant for acute lymphoblastic leukemia, so the T cells may come from the graft donor.

This chain links TRBV6-5 with TRBJ1-2, with D unresolved. The germline gives CDR1 MNHEY, CDR2 SVGAGI. Trimming stripped 7 bases from V and 8 bases from J, with 14 bases between. The CDR3 has 12 residues. The CDR3 bases are TGTGCCAGCAAGCAGGAGAAAAAAGGCTACACCTTC. It translates to CASKQEKKGYTF.

The chain couples TRBV7-2 to TRBJ2-4; perhaps TRBD1 as D (6 bases). V gave up 7 bases and J gave up 7 bases, with 17 bases separating them. Germline CDR1 SGHTA, CDR2 FQGNSA. The CDR3 extends over 14 amino acids. CDR3 coding DNA: TGTGCCAGCACCTCTCCGCGCGGACAGAACATTCAGTACTTC. Its translation: CASTSPRGQNIQYF.

There are a few counts of this clonotype. This chain links TRBV14 with TRBJ2-7; D is undetermined. This CDR3 comprises 12 residues. Deletions cut 6 bases from V and 6 bases from J, with 12 bases between. CDR1 SGHDN and CDR2 FVKESK come from the germline V gene. CDR3 sequence reads: CASSLTLAEQYF. The CDR3 region has the DNA TGTGCCAGCAGTCTTACCTTAGCCGAGCAGTACTTC.

The chain has TRBV7-9 and TRBJ2-3; TRBD1 aligns across 8 bases. The germline V gene has CDR1 SEHNR and CDR2 FQNEAQ (reference sequence). CDR3 length equals 15 residues. V was pared by 5 bases and J by 2 bases, with 6 bases of the junction left unmatched. The CDR3 nucleotides are TGTGCCAGCAGCGAGAGACAGGGGTACACAGATACGCAGTATTTT. Its translation is CASSERQGYTDTQYF.